Listed here are 21 T cell receptor beta chains from one sample, sequenced in a study of blood T cell repertoires in COVID-19. TCRdb's table, derived via immunoSEQ multiplex PCR, lists solely in-frame clones and lacks some. Among about 250,000 clones, 85% were seen once, and the ten largest hold approximately 9.6%. The sample taken for sequencing was PBMCs or T cells enriched from blood (not recorded which). The receptors here all came from a woman between 45 and 60 years old with acute COVID-19.

The chain uses TRBV4-3 and TRBJ2-5, with unresolved D. The V gene's germline CDR1 is LGHNA and CDR2 YSLEER. This CDR3 contains 13 residues. V was clipped by 4 bases and J by 4 bases, with 10 bases between them. DNA of the CDR3: TGCGCCAGCAGCCTAGGAGTGGGAGAGACCCAGTACTTC. Translation gives CASSLGVGETQYF.

This sequence joins TRBV20-1 and TRBJ1-5; no clear D. This CDR3 has 13 residues. Trimming took off 7 bases at V and 7 bases at J, with 17 bases between the two ends. CDR1 is DFQATT and CDR2 is SNEGSKA in the germline V gene (reference sequence). The chain's CDR3 is CSGIERSKQPQHF. The CDR3, as DNA: TGCAGTGGTATTGAAAGATCTAAACAGCCCCAGCATTTT.

This clone was observed a few times. The chain's CDR3 is CASSPGLPIDEQFF. CDR3 DNA sequence: TGTGCCAGCTCACCTGGACTCCCTATCGATGAGCAGTTCTTC. The chain joins TRBV18 to TRBJ2-1, with a possible D match to TRBD2 (5 bases). The CDR3 contains 14 residues. CDR1 and CDR2 (germline): KGHSH, LQKENI. V lost 3 bases to trimming and J lost 8 bases, with 14 bases between them.

This clone was recorded only once. The DNA for the CDR3 is TGTGCCAGCAGCTTCCCGCGGGGTGAAAAACTGTTTTTT. Translated, it gives CASSFPRGEKLFF. The V and J genes are TRBV13 and TRBJ1-4, with D hard to call. Germline V gene lookup returns CDR1 PRHDT and CDR2 FYEKMQ (reference sequence). V was cut by 3 bases and J by 7 bases, with 9 bases left in between. The CDR3 contains 13 residues.

The chain joins TRBV6-1 to TRBJ1-6, with D unclear. The CDR3 loop spans 16 amino acids. Germline V CDR1 and CDR2: MNHNS, SASEGT. V lost 2 bases to trimming and J lost 6 bases, with 14 bases between them. The CDR3 is CASSELLARFNSPLHF. Here the CDR3 DNA reads TGTGCCAGCAGTGAACTCCTGGCGAGGTTTAATTCACCCCTCCACTTT.

Turning to this clone: Other DNA sequences within the sample encode an identical CDR3. The chain joins TRBV7-2 to TRBJ2-7, with D tentatively TRBD1 (6 bases). The CDR3 sequence is 13 residues long. The germline V gene encodes CDR1 SGHTA and CDR2 FQGNSA. V lost 1 base and J lost 4, with 8 bases in between. The CDR3 protein is CASSLGTAYEQYF. The CDR3 nucleotides are TGTGCCAGCAGCTTAGGGACAGCGTACGAGCAGTACTTC.

This clone appeared a single time. The chain employs TRBV14 and TRBJ2-3; TRBD2 matches 9 bases. This CDR3 has 18 amino acids. Germline CDR1 and CDR2: SGHDN and FVKESK. The trim removed 0 bases at V and 2 bases at J, leaving 9 bases unmatched. The CDR3 DNA follows: TGTGCCAGCAGCCAAGAGCGAGTAGCGGGGGAGTTCACAGATACGCAGTATTTT. Its protein is CASSQERVAGEFTDTQYF.

The rearrangement links TRBV5-1 to TRBJ2-1; 12 nucleotides align to TRBD2. CDR1 and CDR2 (germline): SGHRS, YFSETQ. The length of the CDR3 is 17 residues. Trimming cost V 0 bases and J 7 bases; bases outside gene matches: 8. The CDR3 reads CASSLVSSGGALNEQFF. The CDR3 coding sequence is TGCGCCAGCAGCTTGGTTTCTAGCGGGGGGGCCTTGAATGAGCAGTTCTTC.

V and J are TRBV16 and TRBJ1-5, with D tentatively TRBD1 (6 bases). Deletions cut 5 bases from V and 3 bases from J, with 11 bases between. Germline CDR1 and CDR2: KGHSY and FQNENV. CDR3 length: 14 residues. This CDR3 reads CASSEQGDNQPQHF. CDR3 in DNA: TGTGCCAGCAGCGAACAGGGTGACAATCAGCCCCAGCATTTT.

V and J are TRBV2 and TRBJ2-3; possible D gene TRBD2, 6 bases. V lost 0 bases and J lost 4, with 14 bases in between. CDR1 is SNHLY and CDR2 is FYNNEI in the germline V gene. This CDR3 is 16 amino acids long. The CDR3 sequence is CASSEAQVGGADTQYF. As DNA, the CDR3 is TGTGCCAGCAGTGAAGCGCAGGTAGGAGGGGCAGATACGCAGTATTTT.

V gene TRBV5-4 combines with J gene TRBJ1-1; possibly TRBD1 for D (6 bases). Germline V gene lookup returns CDR1 SGHNT and CDR2 YYREEE (reference sequence). The CDR3 has 15 residues. Deletions cut 4 bases from V and 6 bases from J, with 19 bases between. The CDR3 loop reads CASSLRSAGVSEAFF. The CDR3, as DNA: TGTGCCAGCAGCCTAAGATCTGCAGGGGTGTCTGAAGCTTTCTTT.

Here the CDR3 DNA reads TGTGCCAGCAACCAGTTCACCGGGGAGCTGTTTTTT. Amino acids: CASNQFTGELFF. The chain recombines TRBV7-9 with TRBJ2-2; no clear D. The V end lost 7 bases, the J end lost 4 bases, and 7 bases lay between the germline ends. Germline lookup yields CDR1 SEHNR and CDR2 FQNEAQ (reference sequence). The CDR3 runs to 12 residues. Full variable domain (remainder filled in from reference TRBV7-9 and TRBJ2-2): DTGVSQNPRHKITKRGQNVTFRCDPISEHNRLYWYRQTLGQGPEFLTYFQNEAQLEKSRLLSDRFSAERPKGSFSTLEIQRTEQGDSAMYLCASNQFTGELFFGEGSRLTVL.

J is TRBJ2-5 and V is TRBV24-1; TRBD1 might be the D (6 bases). The germline CDR1 and CDR2 sequences are KGHDR and SFDVKD. The V end was cut by 3 bases, the J end by 4 bases, with 14 bases between. The CDR3 contains 15 residues. Here the CDR3 reads CATSDPSTGAETQYF. The CDR3 region has the DNA TGTGCCACCAGTGATCCCTCGACAGGAGCAGAGACCCAGTACTTC.

This clone has more than one count but fewer than ten. This chain joins TRBV6-5 and TRBJ1-1, with TRBD1 identical over 8 bases. The V segment lost 11 bases and the J segment 5 bases; nucleotides outside the gene matches: 7. This CDR3 comprises 12 residues. Germline V lookup: CDR1 MNHEY, CDR2 SVGAGI. CDR3 sequence reads: CAGRQGNTEAFF. In DNA, the CDR3 is TGTGCCGGAAGACAGGGGAATACTGAAGCTTTCTTT.

The chain combines TRBV19 with TRBJ1-2; 9 bases agree with TRBD1. The junction had 7 bases not matched to a gene; V was cut back by 1 base and J by 4 bases. In germline, CDR1 is LNHDA, CDR2 SQIVND (reference sequence). This CDR3 is 16 amino acids long. This CDR3 is CASSIVYRGPGYGYTF. The DNA of the CDR3 is TGTGCCAGTAGTATAGTGTACAGGGGGCCGGGCTATGGCTACACCTTC.

V and J are TRBV4-3 and TRBJ2-1, with D tentatively TRBD2 (5 bases). Germline V gene lookup returns CDR1 LGHNA and CDR2 YSLEER. The V and J ends lost 5 bases and 7 bases respectively, with 21 bases between them. CDR3 length: 16 amino acids. CDR3 DNA: TGCGCCAGCAGCTCAGGACGCGGCGCGGAGCGGAATGAGCAGTTCTTC. Translated, it gives CASSSGRGAERNEQFF.

The chain joins TRBV7-8 to TRBJ1-1; 8 bases fit TRBD1. The CDR3 spans 15 residues. The V and J ends lost 1 base and 6 bases, in that order; junction bases with no gene match: 7. Germline V CDR1 and CDR2: SGHVS, FQNEAQ. The CDR3 loop reads CASSLVDRGNAEAFF. The CDR3 DNA is TGTGCCAGCAGCTTAGTTGACAGGGGAAACGCTGAAGCTTTCTTT.

This sequence joins TRBV7-9 and TRBJ2-7, with TRBD1 matching over 10 bases. The V segment lost 7 bases and the J segment 7 bases; nucleotides outside the gene matches: 13. The CDR3 sequence is 15 residues long. From germline, CDR1 is SEHNR and CDR2 FQNEAQ (reference sequence). CDR3 nucleotides: TGTGCCAGCATCTCCGGGGACAGGGGTCGAGTAGAGCAGTACTTC. It translates to CASISGDRGRVEQYF.

The chain has TRBV18 and TRBJ2-1, with unresolved D. There are 15 residues in the CDR3. V was shortened by 1 base and J by 2 bases, with 9 bases between the two germline ends. Germline loops: CDR1 KGHSH, CDR2 LQKENI. Here the CDR3 DNA reads TGTGCCAGCTCACCACTTACGGGTGCCTACAATGAGCAGTTCTTC. Translating it yields CASSPLTGAYNEQFF.

V and J are TRBV7-8 and TRBJ2-2; 8 bases are shared with TRBD1. There are 16 residues in the CDR3. Germline CDR1 is SGHVS and CDR2 is FQNEAQ. Unmatched junction bases numbered 8, after V lost 3 bases and J lost 5 bases. The CDR3, as DNA: TGTGCCAGCAGCTTTCAGGACAGGGTCGAAACCGGGGAGCTGTTTTTT. This translates into CASSFQDRVETGELFF.

V usage is TRBV12-5 and J usage is TRBJ1-2, with TRBD1 matching over 8 bases. Germline V gives CDR1 LGHNT, CDR2 FRNRAP. V was pared by 1 base and J by 8 bases, with 6 bases of the junction left unmatched. This CDR3 spans 14 amino acids. In DNA form, the CDR3 reads TGTGCTAGTGGTTTGGCCCTACAGGGGGAGGGCTACACCTTC. This sequence encodes CASGLALQGEGYTF.